A selection of T cell receptor beta chains follows, all from one sample in a study of blood T cell repertoires in COVID-19. Here immunoSEQ multiplex PCR was the method, and the copy in TCRdb shows in-frame clones only, minus some. The table has a few hundred thousand clones, 80% to 90% seen once; the top ten hold roughly 2.3%. Sequencing used PBMCs or T cells enriched from blood (not recorded which). The receptors were sampled from a woman between 18 and 29 years old who had recovered from COVID-19. The CDR3 runs from the conserved cysteine through the conserved F or W. Each record gives: J gene, V gene, D gene, clone size, CDR3 DNA, CDR3 protein. A D gene is named only where the DNA matches it firmly. Size values are once, few and many counts, or a class for expanded clones, and some rows have none.

TRBJ2-5 | TRBV5-6 | NA | NA | TGTGCCAGCAGCTTGTGGCTAGCCAAGACCCAGTACTTC | CASSLWLAKTQYF
TRBJ2-5 | TRBV5-8 | NA | NA | TGTGCCAGCAGCCATCACATCGGGGGATGGATACGGGGCCAAGAGACCCAGTACTTC | CASSHHIGGWIRGQETQYF
TRBJ1-5 | TRBV12-3/TRBV12-4 | NA | few | TGTGCCAGCAGTATATCAGGGATCCAGCCCCAGCATTTT | CASSISGIQPQHF
TRBJ2-5 | TRBV14 | TRBD1 | once | TGTGCCAGCAGCCAAGTCCGGAACAGGGGGCTTATGGGGTGGCGAGAGACCCAGTACTTC | CASSQVRNRGLMGWRETQYF
TRBJ2-1 | TRBV5-1 | TRBD1 | NA | TGCGCCAGCAGCCGGACAGGGAGCTCCTACAATGAGCAGTTCTTC | CASSRTGSSYNEQFF
TRBJ2-7 | TRBV5-1 | TRBD2 | NA | TGCGCCAGCAGCCTGGGAGCGGGGGAAGTATACGAGCAGTACTTC | CASSLGAGEVYEQYF
TRBJ2-7 | TRBV19 | NA | NA | TGTGCCAGTAGTCCCACAGGGAGCTCCTACGAGCAGTACTTC | CASSPTGSSYEQYF
TRBJ2-7 | TRBV5-6 | NA | NA | TGTGCCAGCAGCTTTACAGGGCGTTACGAGCAGTACTTC | CASSFTGRYEQYF
TRBJ2-7 | TRBV6-5 | TRBD1 | once | TGTGCCAGCAGTTACTCAGGTCAGGGGGCGAGTGAGCAGTACTTC | CASSYSGQGASEQYF
TRBJ2-3 | TRBV9 | NA | NA | TGTGCCAGCAGCGTAGACCACGCAGCTAGCGATACGCAGTATTTT | CASSVDHAASDTQYF
TRBJ2-1 | TRBV6-5 | NA | NA | TGTGCCAGCACTCCCCAGGGTTTTTACAATGAGCAGTTCTTC | CASTPQGFYNEQFF
TRBJ1-6 | TRBV5-1 | NA | NA | TGCGCCAGCAGCTTGGAGGACTTCCATTCACCCCTCCACTTT | CASSLEDFHSPLHF
TRBJ1-2 | TRBV6-1 | TRBD1 | NA | TGTGCCAGCAGTGAAACAGAGTCTCCGGGACAGGTGGGCTACACCTTC | CASSETESPGQVGYTF
TRBJ2-3 | TRBV6-4 | NA | NA | TGTGCCAGCAGTGAAGGGACTGGCGGAGATACGCAGTATTTT | CASSEGTGGDTQYF
TRBJ1-2 | TRBV10-3 | NA | NA | TGTGCCATCAGCCCGGAACAGGCCCTTAACTATGGCTACACCTTC | CAISPEQALNYGYTF
TRBJ2-1 | TRBV5-1 | TRBD2 | NA | TGCGCCAGCAGCTACGGGACTAACTACAATGAGCAGTTCTTC | CASSYGTNYNEQFF
TRBJ2-2 | TRBV11-2 | NA | NA | TGTGCCAGCCCGCAGGGCCCTGACACCGGGGAGCTGTTTTTT | CASPQGPDTGELFF
TRBJ1-2 | TRBV6-5 | NA | NA | TGTGCCAGCAGTTACTCGAACCAGATTAAGAACTATGGCTACACCTTC | CASSYSNQIKNYGYTF
TRBJ1-2 | TRBV24-1 | NA | NA | TGTGCCACCAGTGACCCGGACAGAAACTATGGCTACACCTTC | CATSDPDRNYGYTF
TRBJ1-1 | TRBV5-1 | NA | NA | TGCGCCAGCAATCAAGCGGGCGGAAACACTGAAGCTTTCTTT | CASNQAGGNTEAFF
TRBJ2-7 | TRBV29-1 | TRBD1 | NA | TGCAGCGTCCTCCAGGGACAGAGCTCCTACGAGCAGTACTTC | CSVLQGQSSYEQYF
TRBJ1-6 | TRBV28 | TRBD1 | NA | TGTGCCAGCAGTTTTATAGGGGGCCGGAATTCACCCCTCCACTTT | CASSFIGGRNSPLHF
TRBJ2-6 | TRBV27 | NA | NA | TGTGCCAGCATTCCCAGGGGAGGGTCTCGGGGGCGTGGGGTTTTTGGGGCCAACGTCCTGACTTTC | CASIPRGGSRGRGVFGANVLTF
TRBJ1-5 | TRBV5-8 | NA | few | TGTGCCAGCAGCTTAAGGGGTTACAATCAGCCCCAGCATTTT | CASSLRGYNQPQHF
TRBJ1-1 | TRBV28 | NA | once | TGTGCCAGCAGACCCGCGGGGTCGACAATTGAAGCTTTCTTT | CASRPAGSTIEAFF
TRBJ1-1 | TRBV6-5 | NA | NA | TGTGCCAGCAGCTACACAGACAAAAACACTGAAGCTTTCTTT | CASSYTDKNTEAFF
TRBJ1-3 | TRBV3-1/TRBV3-2 | TRBD1 | NA | TGTGCCAGCAGCCAACGTTCAGGGGGAAACTCTGGAAACACCATATATTTT | CASSQRSGGNSGNTIYF
TRBJ2-3 | TRBV9 | NA | once | TGTGCCAGCAGCTCAGCAGGGGGGCAAGTCGGTACGCAGTATTTT | CASSSAGGQVGTQYF
TRBJ2-3 | TRBV5-4 | NA | NA | TGTGCCAGCAGCTTGGATCCCTGGACAACGAGCACAGATACGCAGTATTTT | CASSLDPWTTSTDTQYF
TRBJ1-4 | TRBV7-7 | NA | NA | TGTGCCTACGATTTGGGGGCCACCAATGAAAAACTGTTTTTT | CAYDLGATNEKLFF
TRBJ2-7 | TRBV27 | NA | NA | TGTGCCAGCAGTTTCCGGGGCAGGGGCTACGAGCAGTACTTC | CASSFRGRGYEQYF
TRBJ1-3 | TRBV12-3/TRBV12-4 | NA | NA | TGTGCCAGCAGTTTACCCCCAGTTGCTACCATATATTTT | CASSLPPVATIYF
TRBJ1-3 | TRBV7-9 | NA | NA | TGTGCCTCAAATCCGGGATCAGGAAACACCATATATTTT | CASNPGSGNTIYF
TRBJ2-3 | TRBV6-6 | TRBD2 | NA | TGTGCCAGCACTATCAAGCGGGGGGGCCGGTCAGATACGCAGTATTTT | CASTIKRGGRSDTQYF
TRBJ1-1 | TRBV5-4 | TRBD1 | NA | TGTGCCAGCAGCTCGACAGGGGCCCAAACTTACACTGAAGCTTTCTTT | CASSSTGAQTYTEAFF
TRBJ1-3 | TRBV19 | NA | NA | TGTGCCAGTATGAGCAGGCACTCTGGAAACACCATATATTTT | CASMSRHSGNTIYF
TRBJ1-3 | TRBV19 | NA | NA | TGTGCCAGTAGTATTGCGGTGCACGTCTCTGGAAACACCATATATTTT | CASSIAVHVSGNTIYF